This TCR beta chain was sequenced in a study of T cells in Graves' hyperthyroidism and ophthalmopathy. Amplified TCR beta CDR3 regions came from RNA transcripts. The TCR CDR3 first-round RT-PCR relied on the HTBI primer set. Via MiXCR, TCRdb re-called the multiplex PCR reads, giving one row per CDR3 protein. The sample lists around 200,000 distinct CDR3 sequences; 15% to 20% were seen once. A word on this clonotype: A clone one base away is much larger, so this may be a read error.

Sample: blood. The source of this sequence is a man between 40 and 49 years old with Graves' hyperthyroidism.

CDR3 region: CASNFRGSKNIQYF. The DNA of the CDR3 is TGTGCCAGCAACTTTAGGGGTTCCAAAAACATTCAGTACTTC. The V call is TRBV11-2, the J call TRBJ2-4; maybe TRBD1 (5 bases). CDR1 and CDR2 from the germline V gene are SGHAT and FQNNGV. This CDR3 is built from 14 residues. Deletions cut 7 bases from V and 2 bases from J, with 12 bases between. The full variable domain, its missing parts supplied by reference TRBV11-2 and TRBJ2-4, is EAGVAQSPRYKIIEKRQSVAFWCNPISGHATLYWYQQILGQGPKLLIQFQNNGVVDDSQLPKDRFSAERLKGVDSTLKIQPAKLEDSAVYLCASNFRGSKNIQYFGAGTRLSVL.